This T cell receptor beta chain was recorded in a study of shared clonotypes between healthy human individuals. Losses at the gene ends were 2 bases for V and 0 bases for J; bases not matched to a gene: 3. The CDR3 consists of 15 residues. Germline V gene data show CDR1 as MNHNY and CDR2 as SVGAGI (reference sequence). Study-level findings and limits: Researchers sampled only blood; tissue repertoires likely differ.

Produced via immunoSEQ multiplex PCR; TCRdb's table is partial and in-frame only. The sample yields roughly 500,000 clones, approximately 85% seen once. On this clone itself: The antigen is not known.

The gene calls are TRBV6-6 and TRBJ2-7, with 8 bases lining up with TRBD2. Material for sequencing was PBMCs. The sequence was obtained from a middle-aged woman in good health. Some clones in this sample may be carry-over from other donors' samples. CDR3 coding DNA: TGTGCCAGCAGTTACAGAGCGGGGGCCTCCTACGAGCAGTACTTC. Its protein is CASSYRAGASYEQYF.